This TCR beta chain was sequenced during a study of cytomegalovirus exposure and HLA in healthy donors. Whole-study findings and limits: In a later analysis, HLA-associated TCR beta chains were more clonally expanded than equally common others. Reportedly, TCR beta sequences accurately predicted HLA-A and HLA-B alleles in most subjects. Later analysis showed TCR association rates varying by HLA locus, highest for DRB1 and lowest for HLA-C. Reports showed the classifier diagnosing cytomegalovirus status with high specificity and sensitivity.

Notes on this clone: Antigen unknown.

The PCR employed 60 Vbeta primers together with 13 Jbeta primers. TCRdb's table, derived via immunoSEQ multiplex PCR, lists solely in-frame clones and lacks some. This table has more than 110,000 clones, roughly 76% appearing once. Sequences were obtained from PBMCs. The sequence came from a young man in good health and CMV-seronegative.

The CDR3 nucleotides read TGTGCCAGCAGCCAAGACGCGGGAGTCGCCTACAATGAGCAGTTCTTC. This encodes CASSQDAGVAYNEQFF. The chain employs TRBV9 and TRBJ2-1, with 7 bases that match TRBD2. V lost 4 bases to trimming and J lost 2 bases; unmatched junction nucleotides: 9. Germline V gives CDR1 SGDLS, CDR2 YYNGEE. The CDR3 has 16 amino acids.